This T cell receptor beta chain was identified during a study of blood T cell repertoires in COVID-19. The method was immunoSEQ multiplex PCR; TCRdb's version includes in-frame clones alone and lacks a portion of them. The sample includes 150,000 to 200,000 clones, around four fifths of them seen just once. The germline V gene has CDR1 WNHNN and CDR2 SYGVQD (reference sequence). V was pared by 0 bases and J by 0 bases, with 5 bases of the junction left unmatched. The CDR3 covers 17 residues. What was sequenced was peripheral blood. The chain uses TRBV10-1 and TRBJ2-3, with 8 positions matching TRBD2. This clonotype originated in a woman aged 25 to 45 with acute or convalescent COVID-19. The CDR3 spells CASSESLRGASTDTQYF. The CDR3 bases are TGCGCCAGCAGTGAGTCTCTGCGGGGGGCTAGCACAGATACGCAGTATTTT.